This T cell receptor (beta chain) was sequenced in a study of identical twins. All donors were healthy, and all were Caucasian. As concerns this clonotype: The antigen is unknown.

Study results and caveats: Reduced insertions were recorded for abundant cord blood beta clonotypes, with no such pattern in memory repertoires.

TCRdb ran MiXCR on the 5' RACE reads and lists one entry per CDR3 protein. Of about 240,000 distinct CDR3 sequences listed, about 7.5% are singletons. Per the germline V gene, CDR1 is SGHDN and CDR2 is FVKESK. The CDR3 loop spans 18 amino acids. Trimming shortened V by 1 base and J by 3 bases, and 19 bases separated the two germline ends. The data were also submitted as part of a second study, on yellow fever vaccine responses in identical twins.

The sequence derives from a woman between 18 and 29 years old in good health. Sequenced sample: CD8+ T cells sorted from blood. The chain combines TRBV14 with TRBJ2-1, with D uncertain. The CDR3 sequence: CASSQGGFGLASYNEQFF. The CDR3 DNA follows: TGTGCCAGCAGCCAAGGAGGTTTCGGTTTGGCAAGCTACAATGAGCAGTTCTTC.